These 9 T cell receptor beta chains were all obtained from the same sample, sequenced in a study of cytomegalovirus exposure and HLA in healthy donors. Only in-frame clones appear in the TCRdb table, and some are missing; sequencing was by immunoSEQ multiplex PCR. The sample consists of 150,000 to 160,000 clones, approximately 86% of them appearing once. Sequences were obtained from PBMCs. The receptor source for this set is a man between 18 and 29 years old in good health and CMV-seropositive.

V and J are TRBV5-6 and TRBJ1-2, with 7 bases matching TRBD1. Losses at the gene ends were 6 bases for V and 6 bases for J; bases not matched to a gene: 5. The CDR3 covers 12 residues. CDR1 and CDR2 from the germline V gene are SGHDT and YYEEEE. The CDR3 loop is CASMTGLDGYTF. The CDR3 nucleotides read TGTGCCAGCATGACAGGGTTAGATGGCTACACCTTC.

The chain has TRBV4-1 and TRBJ2-7, with 9 bases matching TRBD2. The CDR3 extends over 15 amino acids. Trimming at V came to 1 base and at J to 2 bases, leaving 3 bases not matched to a gene. Germline V gives CDR1 MGHRA, CDR2 YSYEKL. In nucleotides, the CDR3 is TGCGCCAGCAGCCAAGTAGCGGGAGAGCCCTACGAGCAGTACTTC. Translation gives CASSQVAGEPYEQYF.

This clone occurred a few times. The V and J genes are TRBV5-1 and TRBJ2-7; the D gene is possibly TRBD1 (6 bases). Deletions cut 6 bases from V and 3 bases from J, with 13 bases between. CDR1 and CDR2 from the germline V gene are SGHRS and YFSETQ. The CDR3 is 13 residues long. CDR3 in amino acids: CASTYRVGYEQYF. The CDR3 bases are TGCGCCAGCACCTACAGGGTGGGCTACGAGCAGTACTTC. The variable domain in full, with the rest retrieved from reference TRBV5-1 and TRBJ2-7, is KAGVTQTPRYLIKTRGQQVTLSCSPISGHRSVSWYQQTPGQGLQFLFEYFSETQRNKGNFPGRFSGRQFSNSRSEMNVSTLELGDSALYLCASTYRVGYEQYFGPGTRLTVT.

The chain couples TRBV6-5 to TRBJ1-2, with D hard to call. Trimming removed 2 bases from V and 1 base from J, with 5 bases in between. The CDR3 consists of 13 residues. Germline loops: CDR1 MNHEY, CDR2 SVGAGI. The CDR3 reads CASSYESNYGYTF. The DNA for the CDR3 is TGTGCCAGCAGTTACGAGAGTAACTATGGCTACACCTTC.

This chain joins TRBV7-3 and TRBJ2-1; the D gene is possibly TRBD2 (5 bases). This CDR3 is built from 15 residues. Trimming stripped 2 bases from V and 0 bases from J, with 8 bases between. Germline V gene lookup returns CDR1 SGHTA and CDR2 FQGTGA. CDR3 coding DNA: TGTGCCAGCAGCTTAGGAGGAGGCTCCTACAATGAGCAGTTCTTC. It codes for CASSLGGGSYNEQFF.

The J gene is TRBJ2-7, the V gene TRBV9, with 8 bases matching TRBD1. CDR3 size: 13 residues. Germline lookup yields CDR1 SGDLS and CDR2 YYNGEE. Unmatched junction bases numbered 4, after V lost 3 bases and J lost 5 bases. CDR3 DNA: TGTGCCAGCAGCGATCAGGGGGCCCACGAGCAGTACTTC. This codes for CASSDQGAHEQYF.

The chain is built from TRBV5-4 and TRBJ2-7, with D perhaps TRBD2 (5 bases). The CDR3 has 17 residues. Trimming took off 2 bases at V and 4 bases at J, with 22 bases between the two ends. The germline V gene encodes CDR1 SGHNT and CDR2 YYREEE (reference sequence). The CDR3 sequence is CASSLDHRTTPGYEQYF. The CDR3 region has the DNA TGTGCCAGCAGCTTAGACCATCGGACCACCCCGGGATACGAGCAGTACTTC.

The chain is built from TRBV11-2 and TRBJ1-2; TRBD1 matches 9 bases. V shed 1 base, J shed 3 bases, and the junction held 9 bases outside the gene matches. CDR1 is SGHAT, CDR2 FQNNGV, per germline. The CDR3 loop spans 17 amino acids. The CDR3 nucleotides are TGTGCCAGCAGCTTAGTTCACCCGGACAGGGGATACTATGGCTACACCTTC. This sequence encodes CASSLVHPDRGYYGYTF. The full variable domain, its missing parts supplied by reference TRBV11-2 and TRBJ1-2, is EAGVAQSPRYKIIEKRQSVAFWCNPISGHATLYWYQQILGQGPKLLIQFQNNGVVDDSQLPKDRFSAERLKGVDSTLKIQPAKLEDSAVYLCASSLVHPDRGYYGYTFGSGTRLTVV.

The chain joins TRBV21-1 to TRBJ1-1. TRBV21-1 is reported as a pseudogene. This CDR3 is 13 amino acids long. The CDR3 coding sequence is TGTGCCAGCAGCAATCGGGGATGTTCTGAAGCTTTCTTT. This codes for CASSNRGCSEAFF.